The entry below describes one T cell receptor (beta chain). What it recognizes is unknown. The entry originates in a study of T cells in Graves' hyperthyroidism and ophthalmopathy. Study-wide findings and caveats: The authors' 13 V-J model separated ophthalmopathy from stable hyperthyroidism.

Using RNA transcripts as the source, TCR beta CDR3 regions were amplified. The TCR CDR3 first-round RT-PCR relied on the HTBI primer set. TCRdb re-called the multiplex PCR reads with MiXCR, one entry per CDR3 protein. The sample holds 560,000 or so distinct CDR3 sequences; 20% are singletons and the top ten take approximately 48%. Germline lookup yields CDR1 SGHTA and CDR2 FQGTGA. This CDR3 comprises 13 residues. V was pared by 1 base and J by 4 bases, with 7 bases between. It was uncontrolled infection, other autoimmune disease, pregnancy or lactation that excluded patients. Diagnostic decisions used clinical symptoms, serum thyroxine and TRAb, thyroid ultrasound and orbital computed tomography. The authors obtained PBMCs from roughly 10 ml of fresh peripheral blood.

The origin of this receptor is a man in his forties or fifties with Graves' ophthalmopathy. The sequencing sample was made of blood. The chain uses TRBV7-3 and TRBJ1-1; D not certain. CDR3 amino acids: CASSLNPSTEAFF. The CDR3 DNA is TGTGCCAGCAGCTTAAACCCGAGCACTGAAGCTTTCTTT.